The 3 T cell receptor beta chains below were found in one sample sequenced in a study of blood T cell repertoires in COVID-19. The assay was immunoSEQ multiplex PCR, and TCRdb's table has in-frame clones only and misses some. The table shows around 370,000 clones, with 90% occurring only once. Sequencing was carried out using peripheral blood. These receptors all come from a man younger than 35 with active or convalescent COVID-19.

The J gene is TRBJ2-1, the V gene TRBV25-1, with TRBD1 matching over 12 bases. The J segment lost 10 bases and the V segment lost 6 bases, leaving 7 bases of the junction unmatched. CDR3 length: 14 residues. The germline gives CDR1 MGHDK, CDR2 SYGVNS. The CDR3 region has the DNA TGTGCCAGCAGCACCGGGACAGGGGGCGAGGAGCAGTTCTTC. Translated: CASSTGTGGEEQFF.

The CDR3 sequence is CASSLARTRGAFF. CDR3 coding DNA: TGTGCCAGCAGCTTAGCAAGGACTCGGGGGGCTTTCTTT. The chain joins TRBV7-8 to TRBJ1-1; TRBD1 is a possible D gene (5 bases). V lost 0 bases and J lost 11, with 13 bases in between. This CDR3 has 13 residues. Germline V gene lookup returns CDR1 SGHVS and CDR2 FQNEAQ.

CDR3 bases: TGTGCCAGCAGCCCCACAGGCTCCTACAATGAGCAGTTCTTC. It encodes CASSPTGSYNEQFF. V and J are TRBV5-8 and TRBJ2-1; a possible D gene is TRBD1 (5 bases). The CDR3 has 14 residues. Germline V gives CDR1 SGHTS, CDR2 YDEGEE. V was clipped by 4 bases and J by 0 bases, with 8 bases between them.